This entry lists 15 T cell receptor beta chains sequenced from one sample in a study of cytomegalovirus exposure and HLA in healthy donors. Amplification used 60 Vbeta primers and 13 Jbeta primers. The protocol was immunoSEQ multiplex PCR, while the TCRdb copy is restricted to in-frame clones and leaves out a portion. The data show 150,000 to 200,000 clones, approximately 80% seen once. The source material was PBMCs. Receptors originate from a male donor in good health and CMV-seronegative.

This clone was counted between two and nine times. The genes are TRBV9 and TRBJ1-3; TRBD1 might be the D (5 bases). The CDR3 contains 17 residues. V lost 4 bases and J 1 base, leaving 18 bases between the germline ends. Germline V gene data show CDR1 as SGDLS and CDR2 as YYNGEE. The chain's CDR3 is CASSTRGGIWSGNTIYF. The CDR3 coding sequence is TGTGCCAGCAGCACCCGCGGGGGGATTTGGTCTGGAAACACCATATATTTT. Supplemented by reference TRBV9 and TRBJ1-3, the full variable domain reads DSGVTQTPKHLITATGQRVTLRCSPRSGDLSVYWYQQSLDQGLQFLIQYYNGEERAKGNILERFSAQQFPDLHSELNLSSLELGDSALYFCASSTRGGIWSGNTIYFGEGSWLTVV.

The rearrangement links TRBV7-3 to TRBJ2-3; the D gene is possibly TRBD1 (6 bases). Germline-derived CDR1 and CDR2 are SGHTA and FQGTGA. There are 16 residues in the CDR3. The V gene lost 4 bases and the J gene lost 2 bases, with 16 bases spanning the gap. The CDR3 region is CASSSYSGTPTDTQYF. The CDR3 DNA reads as TGTGCCAGCAGCTCCTATTCCGGGACACCCACAGATACGCAGTATTTT. The full variable domain, its missing parts supplied by reference TRBV7-3 and TRBJ2-3, is GAGVSQTPSNKVTEKGKYVELRCDPISGHTALYWYRQSLGQGPEFLIYFQGTGAADDSGLPNDRFFAVRPEGSVSTLKIQRTERGDSAVYLCASSSYSGTPTDTQYFGPGTRLTVL.

This clone is a singleton in its sample. The chain employs TRBV28 and TRBJ1-5, with D tentatively TRBD1 (5 bases). The CDR3 sequence is 13 residues long. CDR1 and CDR2 (germline): MDHEN, SYDVKM. CDR3 sequence (DNA): TGTGGCTGGGGGGAGGGCGGGAGTCAGCCCCAGCATTTT. Translation: CGWGEGGSQPQHF.

This clone was observed once. This chain uses TRBV7-2 with TRBJ2-4; maybe TRBD2 (6 bases). Trimming removed 5 bases from V and 0 bases from J, with 11 bases in between. Germline V CDR1 and CDR2: SGHTA, FQGNSA. This CDR3 contains 15 residues. The CDR3 coding sequence is TGTGCCAGCAGCCCGGGACTGACAGCCAAAAACATTCAGTACTTC. Amino acids: CASSPGLTAKNIQYF.

The genes are TRBV30 and TRBJ2-7; a weak D match, TRBD1 (6 bases). The CDR3 is 13 residues long. Between the trimmed V and J ends, which lost 1 base and 6 bases, there was a span of 13 bases. The germline gives CDR1 GTSNPN, CDR2 SVGIG (reference sequence). The DNA for the CDR3 is TGTGCCTGGAGTGAGGACAGTTTCGGCGAGCAGTACTTC. Its protein is CAWSEDSFGEQYF.

A remark on this clone: Sequence at one end of the junction differs from germline and may be a read error. This sequence joins TRBV7-8 and TRBJ2-1; 11 bases agree with TRBD2. From germline, CDR1 is SGHVS and CDR2 FQNEAQ. The CDR3 covers 14 residues. DNA of the CDR3: TGTGCCAGCAGCGTAGCGGGGGGGAACAATGAGCAGTTCTTC. It translates to CASSVAGGNNEQFF.

This rearrangement joins TRBV2 to TRBJ2-7; D might be TRBD1 (6 bases). The CDR3 contains 15 residues. CDR1 and CDR2 (germline): SNHLY, FYNNEI. V was cut by 1 base and J by 4 bases, with 14 bases left in between. This CDR3 is CASSEEAGVPYEQYF. The CDR3 coding sequence is TGTGCCAGCAGTGAAGAGGCAGGGGTCCCATACGAGCAGTACTTC.

The chain recombines TRBV30 with TRBJ2-7; D may be TRBD2 (6 bases). The CDR3 has 12 residues. Germline CDR1 reads GTSNPN; CDR2 reads SVGIG (reference sequence). V shed 2 bases and J shed 7 bases, with 12 bases lying between them. The CDR3 region has the DNA TGTGCCTGGAGTCTGTCTGGGGGGGAGCAGTACTTC. This codes for CAWSLSGGEQYF.

The chain links TRBV7-2 to TRBJ1-1; the match to TRBD1 covers 9 bases. This CDR3 is built from 15 residues. After removal of 5 bases from V and 5 bases from J, the junction contained 9 bases not matched to a gene. Germline lookup yields CDR1 SGHTA and CDR2 FQGNSA. CDR3 amino acids: CASSISGQGTTEAFF. In DNA, the CDR3 is TGTGCCAGCAGCATCTCAGGACAGGGGACGACTGAAGCTTTCTTT.

The J gene is TRBJ2-7, the V gene TRBV28; 9 positions agree with TRBD2. Germline V gives CDR1 MDHEN, CDR2 SYDVKM. The CDR3 length is 14 residues. The V and J ends lost 3 bases and 3 bases, in that order; junction bases with no gene match: 3. The CDR3 sequence is CASSFSGSLYEQYF. CDR3 DNA: TGTGCCAGCAGTTTTAGCGGGAGTCTCTACGAGCAGTACTTC. Complete variable domain (other parts from reference TRBV28 and TRBJ2-7): DVKVTQSSRYLVKRTGEKVFLECVQDMDHENMFWYRQDPGLGLRLIYFSYDVKMKEKGDIPEGYSVSREKKERFSLILESASTNQTSMYLCASSFSGSLYEQYFGPGTRLTVT.

The genes are TRBV29-1 and TRBJ1-1, with D unclear. The V end was cut by 6 bases, the J end by 0 bases, with 11 bases between. Germline V lookup: CDR1 SQVTM, CDR2 ANQGSEA. This CDR3 is built from 13 residues. This CDR3 reads CSVLAGMNTEAFF. CDR3 sequence (DNA): TGCAGCGTCTTGGCGGGGATGAACACTGAAGCTTTCTTT.

The V call is TRBV18, the J call TRBJ2-1; TRBD2 matches at 9 bases. Germline V gene data show CDR1 as KGHSH and CDR2 as LQKENI. This CDR3 is 16 amino acids long. J lost 6 bases, V lost 0 bases, and 6 bases had no gene match. CDR3 nucleotides: TGTGCCAGCTCACCACCAAATAGCGGGAGCTTCAATGAGCAGTTCTTC. Translated, it gives CASSPPNSGSFNEQFF.

This clone occurred a few times. CDR3 sequence (DNA): TGTGCCAGTAGTATACAAGACACATACACTGAAGCTTTCTTT. Its translation: CASSIQDTYTEAFF. The chain has TRBV19 and TRBJ1-1; D unclear. CDR3 size: 14 residues. The V end was cut by 2 bases, the J end by 3 bases, with 10 bases between. Germline CDR1 and CDR2: LNHDA and SQIVND (reference sequence).

The chain is built from TRBV6-1 and TRBJ2-1, with TRBD1 as a possible D gene (6 bases). This CDR3 contains 12 residues. The V and J ends lost 6 bases and 8 bases respectively, with 11 bases between them. Germline assignment: CDR1 MNHNS and CDR2 SASEGT. DNA of the CDR3: TGTGCCAGCAGAAAGACAGGTCATGAGCAGTTCTTC. This gives the protein CASRKTGHEQFF.

This chain uses TRBV28 with TRBJ1-5; D unclear. This CDR3 is built from 12 residues. In germline, CDR1 is MDHEN, CDR2 SYDVKM. The germline V and J ends were trimmed by 2 bases and 6 bases, with 5 bases remaining between them. CDR3 region: CASSLTSQPQHF. In nucleotides, the CDR3 is TGTGCCAGCAGTTTAACGAGTCAGCCCCAGCATTTT.